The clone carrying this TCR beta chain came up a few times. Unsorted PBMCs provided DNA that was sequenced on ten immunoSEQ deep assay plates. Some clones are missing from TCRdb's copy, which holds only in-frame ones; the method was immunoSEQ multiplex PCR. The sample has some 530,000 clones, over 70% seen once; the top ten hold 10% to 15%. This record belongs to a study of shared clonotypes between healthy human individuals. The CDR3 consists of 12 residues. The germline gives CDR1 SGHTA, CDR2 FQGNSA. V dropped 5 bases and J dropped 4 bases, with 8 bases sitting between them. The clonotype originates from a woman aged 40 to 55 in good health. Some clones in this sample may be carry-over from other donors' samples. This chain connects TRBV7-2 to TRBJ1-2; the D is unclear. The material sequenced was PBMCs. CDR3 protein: CASSKNSYGYTF. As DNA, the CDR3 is TGTGCCAGCAGCAAGAACAGCTATGGCTACACCTTC. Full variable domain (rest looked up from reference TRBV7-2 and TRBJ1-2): GAGVSQSPSNKVTEKGKDVELRCDPISGHTALYWYRQSLGQGLEFLIYFQGNSAPDKSGLPSDRFSAERTGGSVSTLTIQRTQQEDSAVYLCASSKNSYGYTFGSGTRLTVV.